These 29 T cell receptor beta chains came from one sample sequenced in a study of beta chain features in type 1 diabetes. Since all of the isolated RNA was reverse transcribed, expressed TCRB transcripts were what got sequenced. Repertoires were generated with immunoSEQ multiplex PCR, while TCRdb's copy carries only in-frame clones and drops some. This table has 310,000 or so clones, roughly 8.8% appearing once. These TCRs are of unknown antigen specificity. Study results and caveats: Across all four CD4+ subsets, people with type 1 diabetes showed modestly shorter TCRB CDR3s.

Material for sequencing was central memory CD4+ T cells from blood. The receptors were gathered from a young man with type 1 diabetes.

The rearrangement joins TRBV7-2 to TRBJ2-5; 9 nucleotides line up with TRBD2. The CDR3 contains 13 residues. CDR1 and CDR2 (germline): SGHTA, FQGNSA. After removal of 8 bases from V and 5 bases from J, the junction contained 6 bases not matched to a gene. The CDR3 loop reads CASGLAGAETQYF. The CDR3 bases are TGTGCCAGCGGATTAGCGGGGGCGGAGACCCAGTACTTC.

V and J are TRBV7-2 and TRBJ2-1; TRBD2 matches 7 bases. The V and J ends lost 5 bases and 0 bases, in that order; junction bases with no gene match: 10. CDR1 is SGHTA, CDR2 FQGNSA, per germline. The CDR3 sequence is 17 residues long. As DNA, the CDR3 is TGTGCCAGCAGCCCCCGGACTAGGGGTAACTCCTACAATGAGCAGTTCTTC. This encodes CASSPRTRGNSYNEQFF.

In its sample, this clone was seen many times. The chain links TRBV2 to TRBJ1-1; the D gene is possibly TRBD1 (6 bases). V was pared by 4 bases and J by 4 bases, with 13 bases between. CDR3 length: 14 residues. Germline V CDR1 and CDR2: SNHLY, FYNNEI. CDR3 region: CASSAGDKGTEAFF. Here the CDR3 DNA reads TGTGCCAGCAGTGCTGGGGACAAGGGCACTGAAGCTTTCTTT. The full variable domain, with the rest looked up from reference TRBV2 and TRBJ1-1, is EPEVTQTPSHQVTQMGQEVILRCVPISNHLYFYWYRQILGQKVEFLVSFYNNEISEKSEIFDDQFSVERPDGSNFTLKIRSTKLEDSAMYFCASSAGDKGTEAFFGQGTRLTVV.

This clone was found many times. CDR3 sequence: CASRAPENTIYF. The CDR3 DNA reads as TGTGCCAGCAGGGCCCCGGAAAACACCATATATTTT. V usage is TRBV6-1 and J usage is TRBJ1-3; D is ambiguous. The germline V gene has CDR1 MNHNS and CDR2 SASEGT. CDR3 length equals 12 residues. V shed 6 bases and J shed 6 bases, with 9 bases lying between them.

This clone was seen more than once but under ten times. The gene calls are TRBV7-6 and TRBJ2-5; D gene ambiguous. Trimming cost V 4 bases and J 9 bases, with 15 bases left between them. Germline CDR1 SGHVS, CDR2 FNYEAQ. The CDR3 is made up of 13 amino acids. The CDR3 nucleotides read TGTGCCAGCAGCTCGAGACCCAGCTTGGCCCAGTACTTC. This codes for CASSSRPSLAQYF.

This clone was seen many times. The gene calls are TRBV18 and TRBJ1-1; 8 nucleotides match TRBD1. The V gene end was trimmed by 5 bases and the J gene end by 10 bases; junction bases not matched to a gene: 12. CDR1 is KGHSH, CDR2 LQKENI, per germline. This CDR3 contains 14 residues. The CDR3 region is CASSGVGTGLGAFF. CDR3 nucleotide sequence: TGTGCCAGCTCAGGAGTTGGGACAGGTCTCGGAGCTTTCTTT.

This clone has only a few counts. The junction shows a germline mismatch at one end, possibly a read error. The chain links TRBV7-2 to TRBJ2-5; D uncertain. The CDR3 covers 13 residues. CDR1 and CDR2 (germline): SGHTA, FQGNSA. CDR3 protein: CASSSPQQGTQYF. CDR3 nucleotide sequence: TGTGCCAGCAGCTCACCCCAACAAGGGACCCAGTACTTC.

The J gene is TRBJ2-7, the V gene TRBV5-4, with D perhaps TRBD2 (7 bases). Looked up from germline, CDR1 is SGHNT and CDR2 is YYREEE (reference sequence). The CDR3 totals 15 residues. V lost 4 bases, J lost 6 bases, and 20 bases lay in between. The CDR3 nucleotides read TGTGCCAGCAGCCCCGGGGGGCAGGGCCGGATCGAGCAGTACTTC. Translation: CASSPGGQGRIEQYF.

This clone was seen a few times. This chain uses TRBV7-9 with TRBJ2-3; 8 positions match TRBD1. V lost 3 bases, J lost 4 bases, and 9 bases stayed unmatched. This CDR3 is 16 amino acids long. CDR1 is SEHNR, CDR2 FQNEAQ, per germline (reference sequence). CDR3 DNA sequence: TGTGCCAGCAGCTTCCGCGCAGGGGGCGCGGCAGATACGCAGTATTTT. Translation: CASSFRAGGAADTQYF.

About this clone: The CDR3 does not close with the conserved phenylalanine or tryptophan, likely indicating a read error. The chain links TRBV7-2 to TRBJ2-6, with D perhaps matching TRBD2 (6 bases). Trimming left V 7 bases short and J 0 bases short, with 10 bases between. This CDR3 is 15 amino acids long. Germline loops: CDR1 SGHTA, CDR2 FQGNSA. The CDR3 DNA is TGTGCCAGCACCCAGGGAGGCTCTGGGGCCAACGTCCTGACTTAC. Its translation is CASTQGGSGANVLTY.

The rearrangement joins TRBV7-9 to TRBJ2-1; 10 positions agree with TRBD1. The CDR3 sequence is 14 residues long. The ends lost 4 bases at V and 6 bases at J; junction bases unmatched: 3. CDR1 and CDR2 from the germline V gene are SEHNR and FQNEAQ (reference sequence). The CDR3 bases are TGTGCCAGCAGCTCGGACAGGGGGTTCAATGAGCAGTTCTTC. It yields the protein CASSSDRGFNEQFF.

This rearrangement joins TRBV5-1 to TRBJ2-4, with D tentatively TRBD1 (6 bases). V was clipped by 2 bases and J by 5 bases, with 11 bases between them. The CDR3 has 14 residues. From germline, CDR1 is SGHRS and CDR2 YFSETQ. This CDR3 reads CASSLDPGENIQYF. The CDR3 DNA follows: TGCGCCAGCAGCTTAGACCCAGGGGAAAACATTCAGTACTTC.

This clone turned up a few times. J is TRBJ2-3 and V is TRBV6-1; TRBD1 is a possible D gene (6 bases). The CDR3 sequence is 14 residues long. V dropped 0 bases and J dropped 7 bases, with 11 bases sitting between them. Germline-derived CDR1 and CDR2 are MNHNS and SASEGT. CDR3 DNA: TGTGCCAGCAGTGAAGCGGGAACAGGGAATACGCAGTATTTT. This codes for CASSEAGTGNTQYF.

This clone was seen repeatedly, ten times or more. This chain joins TRBV2 and TRBJ2-3, with no clear D. The germline V gene encodes CDR1 SNHLY and CDR2 FYNNEI. V dropped 5 bases and J dropped 5 bases, with 5 bases sitting between them. This CDR3 comprises 11 residues. CDR3 DNA sequence: TGTGCCAGCAGTCGCAGAGATACGCAGTATTTT. Protein product: CASSRRDTQYF.

The chain joins TRBV5-1 to TRBJ2-3, with 8 bases aligning to TRBD2. Looked up from germline, CDR1 is SGHRS and CDR2 is YFSETQ. CDR3 length: 16 amino acids. V lost 4 bases, J lost 1 base, and 8 bases stayed unmatched. CDR3 residues: CASSPSLAGRTDTQYF. Written as DNA, the CDR3 is TGCGCCAGCAGCCCTTCATTAGCGGGGCGCACAGATACGCAGTATTTT.

This chain joins TRBV19 and TRBJ1-5; D is unclear. With 7 bases removed from V and 1 base from J, the gap between germline ends came to 11 bases. The germline V gene encodes CDR1 LNHDA and CDR2 SQIVND (reference sequence). The CDR3 contains 14 residues. The CDR3 DNA is TGTGCCAGTACTCTGGCTGGAAGCAATCAGCCCCAGCATTTT. This sequence encodes CASTLAGSNQPQHF.

The CDR3 is CASSPQGQTQYF. The CDR3 nucleotides are TGTGCCAGCAGCCCACAGGGGCAGACCCAGTACTTC. The chain recombines TRBV7-2 with TRBJ2-5, with 7 positions matching TRBD1. The germline CDR1 and CDR2 sequences are SGHTA and FQGNSA. The trim removed 5 bases at V and 6 bases at J, leaving 3 bases unmatched. The CDR3 runs 12 residues.

This clone was detected only a few times. The chain recombines TRBV27 with TRBJ1-1; D is ambiguous. Between the trimmed V and J ends, which lost 5 bases and 6 bases, there was a span of 10 bases. The CDR3 totals 12 residues. The germline CDR1 and CDR2 sequences are MNHEY and SMNVEV (reference sequence). The CDR3 loop reads CASSRGRAEAFF. The CDR3 DNA follows: TGTGCCAGCAGTCGCGGTAGAGCTGAAGCTTTCTTT.

This clone was counted a few times. The V and J genes are TRBV18 and TRBJ2-2; possible D gene TRBD1, 6 bases. Trimming removed 5 bases at V and 1 base at J, with 11 bases between. This CDR3 contains 15 residues. From germline, CDR1 is KGHSH and CDR2 LQKENI. CDR3 protein: CASSGMGQNTGELFF. The CDR3 DNA reads TGTGCCAGCTCAGGAATGGGACAGAACACCGGGGAGCTGTTTTTT.

V is TRBV18 and J is TRBJ1-2, with D possibly matching TRBD1 (5 bases). The germline V gene encodes CDR1 KGHSH and CDR2 LQKENI. The V end lost 0 bases, the J end lost 4 bases, and 12 bases lay between the germline ends. The CDR3 spans 15 residues. The CDR3 bases are TGTGCCAGCTCACCACCGGGGAGAACAGGCTATGGCTACACCTTC. Translation: CASSPPGRTGYGYTF.

This clone showed up just a few times. V and J are TRBV19 and TRBJ1-5; 8 nucleotides align to TRBD1. The trim removed 4 bases at V and 5 bases at J, leaving 1 base unmatched. The germline V gene has CDR1 LNHDA and CDR2 SQIVND (reference sequence). The CDR3 loop spans 13 amino acids. The CDR3 is CASSKQGDQPQHF. CDR3 nucleotides: TGTGCCAGTAGTAAACAGGGGGATCAGCCCCAGCATTTT.

There are a few counts of this clone. V gene TRBV2 combines with J gene TRBJ2-7, with 7 bases aligning to TRBD1. The CDR3 runs 15 residues. Germline CDR1 and CDR2: SNHLY and FYNNEI. J lost 0 bases, V lost 7 bases, and 9 bases had no gene match. The CDR3 region is CASTLTGIPSYEQYF. The CDR3 DNA reads as TGTGCCAGCACCCTGACAGGGATTCCCTCCTACGAGCAGTACTTC.

The genes are TRBV6-5 and TRBJ1-3; the D is unclear. The CDR3 length is 11 residues. CDR1 is MNHEY, CDR2 SVGAGI, per germline. The CDR3 DNA reads as TGTGCTCGGACGGCCGCGGACACCATATATTTT. Translation: CARTAADTIYF.

This clone was detected ten times or more. The genes are TRBV7-2 and TRBJ2-1, with D uncertain. The CDR3 is 13 residues long. The V and J ends lost 1 base and 9 bases respectively, with 10 bases between them. Germline V gene lookup returns CDR1 SGHTA and CDR2 FQGNSA. CDR3 nucleotides: TGTGCCAGCAGCTTAGATTATGGGGTTGAGCAGTTCTTC. Translating gives CASSLDYGVEQFF. Full variable domain (missing parts from reference TRBV7-2 and TRBJ2-1): GAGVSQSPSNKVTEKGKDVELRCDPISGHTALYWYRQSLGQGLEFLIYFQGNSAPDKSGLPSDRFSAERTGGSVSTLTIQRTQQEDSAVYLCASSLDYGVEQFFGPGTRLTVL.

This clone came up a few times. The chain couples TRBV9 to TRBJ2-7; 7 positions match TRBD2. The germline gives CDR1 SGDLS, CDR2 YYNGEE. The V and J ends lost 2 bases and 5 bases, in that order; junction bases with no gene match: 7. The CDR3 runs to 14 residues. The CDR3 coding sequence is TGTGCCAGCAGCGTGGCAGGGAGGGCGGACGAGCAGTACTTC. It specifies CASSVAGRADEQYF.

This clone was recorded a few times. This sample includes further DNA sequences coding for the same CDR3. The CDR3 protein is CASSLETYGYTF. For the CDR3, the DNA is TGTGCCAGCAGCTTGGAAACATACGGCTACACCTTC. The J gene is TRBJ1-2, the V gene TRBV5-6; D unresolved. Germline CDR1 SGHDT, CDR2 YYEEEE. This CDR3 has 12 amino acids. V shed 0 bases and J shed 8 bases, with 8 bases lying between them.

This CDR3 is CASSESSGVVETQYF. In DNA form, the CDR3 reads TGTGCCAGCAGTGAAAGTAGCGGGGTGGTCGAGACCCAGTACTTC. The rearrangement joins TRBV2 to TRBJ2-5, with 8 positions matching TRBD2. Trimming removed 2 bases from V and 5 bases from J; junction bases left unmatched: 7. The germline CDR1 and CDR2 sequences are SNHLY and FYNNEI. The CDR3 covers 15 residues.

Comments on this clone: The sample carries other DNA sequences with the same CDR3. The chain combines TRBV7-2 with TRBJ2-5; TRBD2 matches at 10 bases. The V gene end was trimmed by 5 bases and the J gene end by 4 bases; junction bases not matched to a gene: 4. From germline, CDR1 is SGHTA and CDR2 FQGNSA. The CDR3 has 14 residues. CDR3 nucleotides: TGTGCCAGCAGCCCAGGGACTAGCGTAGAGACCCAGTACTTC. Amino acid sequence: CASSPGTSVETQYF.

The chain links TRBV27 to TRBJ1-5; 9 positions agree with TRBD1. The CDR3 consists of 15 residues. With V trimmed by 6 bases and J by 6 bases, 9 bases remained unmatched. The germline CDR1 and CDR2 sequences are MNHEY and SMNVEV (reference sequence). The CDR3 nucleotides are TGTGCCAGCAGCCCCGGGACAGGGAGTGCTCAGCCCCAGCATTTT. Residues: CASSPGTGSAQPQHF.